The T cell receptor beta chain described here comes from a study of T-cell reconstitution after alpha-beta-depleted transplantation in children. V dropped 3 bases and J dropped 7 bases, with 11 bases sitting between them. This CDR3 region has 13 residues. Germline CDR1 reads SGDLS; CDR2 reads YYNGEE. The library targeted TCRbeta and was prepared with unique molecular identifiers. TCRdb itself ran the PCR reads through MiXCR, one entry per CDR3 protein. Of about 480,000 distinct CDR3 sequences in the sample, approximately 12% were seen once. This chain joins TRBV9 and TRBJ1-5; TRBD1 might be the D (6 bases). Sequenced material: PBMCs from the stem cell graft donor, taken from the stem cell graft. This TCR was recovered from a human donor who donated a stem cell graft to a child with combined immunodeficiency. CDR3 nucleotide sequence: TGTGCCAGCAGCGACGGGGGCCACCAGCCCCAGCATTTT. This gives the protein CASSDGGHQPQHF.